The 20 T cell receptor beta chains reported below all come from one sample, sequenced in a study of technical replicates of blood from several donors. Method: immunoSEQ multiplex PCR; TCRdb's copy keeps in-frame clones and lacks some. There are over 75,000 clones in the sample; 95% occur only once, and 0.22% lies in the top ten. Input material: T cells isolated from PBMCs. The receptors derive from a human donor in good health.

The V gene is TRBV2, the J gene TRBJ2-7, with D possibly TRBD1 on 5 matching bases. This CDR3 has 14 amino acids. Trimming shortened V by 6 bases and J by 3 bases, and 15 bases separated the two germline ends. Germline CDR1 SNHLY, CDR2 FYNNEI. CDR3 sequence: CASRPREFGYEQYF. The CDR3 DNA follows: TGTGCCAGCAGGCCCAGGGAATTCGGCTACGAGCAGTACTTC.

The rearrangement links TRBV28 to TRBJ2-5; TRBD2 matches 7 bases. J lost 5 bases, V lost 3 bases, and 9 bases had no gene match. CDR1 is MDHEN, CDR2 SYDVKM, per germline. The CDR3 length is 15 residues. CDR3 nucleotides: TGTGCCAGCAGTTTGCCGTTACTAGCGTGGGAGACCCAGTACTTC. Translating gives CASSLPLLAWETQYF.

This chain links TRBV27 with TRBJ1-1, with 7 nucleotides matching TRBD1. Germline V gene sequence: CDR1 MNHEY, CDR2 SMNVEV (reference sequence). J lost 2 bases, V lost 5 bases, and 14 bases had no gene match. The CDR3 loop spans 17 amino acids. In DNA, the CDR3 is TGTGCCAGCAGTCCCTCCGGGACAGCCTATCTCAACACTGAAGCTTTCTTT. Translated, it gives CASSPSGTAYLNTEAFF.

The V call is TRBV4-1, the J call TRBJ2-1; 9 bases align to TRBD1. The CDR3 length is 18 residues. V shed 2 bases, J shed 4 bases, and the junction held 12 bases outside the gene matches. Germline-derived CDR1 and CDR2 are MGHRA and YSYEKL. The CDR3: CASSQPMGRQGGYNEQFF. The CDR3 DNA sequence: TGCGCCAGCAGCCAACCAATGGGGAGACAGGGGGGGTACAATGAGCAGTTCTTC.

The rearrangement uses TRBV6-4 and TRBJ2-6; no firm D call. Germline V gives CDR1 MRHNA, CDR2 SNTAGT. The V end lost 2 bases, the J end lost 0 bases, and 5 bases lay between the germline ends. The CDR3 contains 15 residues. This chain's CDR3 is CASSDRFSGANVLTF. The CDR3 nucleotides are TGTGCCAGCAGTGACCGGTTCTCTGGGGCCAACGTCCTGACTTTC.

This chain connects TRBV29-1 to TRBJ2-2; 7 nucleotides match TRBD1. After removal of 1 base from V and 5 bases from J, the junction contained 4 bases not matched to a gene. This CDR3 has 14 residues. The germline V gene has CDR1 SQVTM and CDR2 ANQGSEA. The CDR3 is CSVEGQGRTGELFF. CDR3 coding DNA: TGCAGCGTTGAAGGACAGGGTAGGACCGGGGAGCTGTTTTTT.

The gene calls are TRBV4-1 and TRBJ2-7; weak D call: TRBD2 (6 bases). This CDR3 region has 15 residues. Germline CDR1 is MGHRA and CDR2 is YSYEKL. V was trimmed by 3 bases and J by 1 base, leaving 13 bases between them. The CDR3 reads CASSHGDLPSYEQYF. In DNA, the CDR3 is TGCGCCAGCAGCCACGGGGACTTGCCTTCCTACGAGCAGTACTTC.

The CDR3 nucleotides are TGCGCCAGCAGTGAGTTTGTCTTTGATACGCAGTATTTT. It yields the protein CASSEFVFDTQYF. V and J are TRBV10-1 and TRBJ2-3; the D is unclear. Trimming stripped 1 base from V and 6 bases from J, with 8 bases between. This CDR3 spans 13 amino acids. Germline V gene sequence: CDR1 WNHNN, CDR2 SYGVQD (reference sequence).

The chain has TRBV10-1 and TRBJ2-2; 9 nucleotides agree with TRBD1. CDR1 is WNHNN, CDR2 SYGVQD, per germline (reference sequence). The CDR3 length is 17 residues. Losses at the gene ends were 4 bases for V and 6 bases for J; bases not matched to a gene: 12. CDR3 nucleotides: TGCGCCAGCAGTGCCCCCGGGACAGGGAGTCGCGCCGGGGAGCTGTTTTTT. Protein sequence: CASSAPGTGSRAGELFF.

CDR3 loop: CASSLGQPNTEAFF. In DNA form, the CDR3 reads TGTGCCAGCAGCTTAGGACAGCCGAACACTGAAGCTTTCTTT. The chain couples TRBV11-1 to TRBJ1-1; a possible D gene is TRBD1 (5 bases). CDR3 size: 14 residues. Per germline, CDR1 SGHAT and CDR2 FQDESV (reference sequence). Trimming cost V 1 base and J 1 base, with 7 bases left between them.

The table lists this clone with a count of one. The chain recombines TRBV7-6 with TRBJ2-1, with TRBD2 as a possible D gene (7 bases). Trimming left V 5 bases short and J 2 bases short, with 19 bases between. The germline CDR1 and CDR2 sequences are SGHVS and FNYEAQ. The CDR3 has 17 residues. The CDR3 loop reads CASSKRGGRGTYNEQFF. CDR3 in DNA: TGTGCCAGCAGCAAGAGGGGGGGGAGAGGCACCTACAATGAGCAGTTCTTC.

The chain links TRBV6-6 to TRBJ2-7, with TRBD1 matching over 9 bases. After removal of 5 bases from V and 0 bases from J, the junction contained 5 bases not matched to a gene. From germline, CDR1 is MNHNY and CDR2 SVGAGI (reference sequence). CDR3 length: 15 amino acids. CDR3 bases: TGTGCCAGCAGTGGACAGGGGCCTAGCTCCTACGAGCAGTACTTC. Its translation: CASSGQGPSSYEQYF.

This sequence joins TRBV7-9 and TRBJ2-3; possible D gene TRBD1, 7 bases. Per the germline V gene, CDR1 is SEHNR and CDR2 is FQNEAQ (reference sequence). V gave up 11 bases and J gave up 3 bases, with 9 bases separating them. The CDR3 runs 11 residues. The CDR3 nucleotides are TGTGCCGCGGGACAGACAGATACGCAGTATTTT. It specifies CAAGQTDTQYF.

The V and J genes are TRBV10-3 and TRBJ2-7; perhaps TRBD1 as D (6 bases). The V gene lost 6 bases and the J gene lost 6 bases, with 12 bases spanning the gap. Germline CDR1 is ENHRY and CDR2 is SYGVKD. This CDR3 comprises 12 residues. Here the CDR3 reads CAISQGRREQYF. As DNA, the CDR3 is TGTGCCATCAGCCAGGGGCGACGCGAGCAGTACTTC.

The rearrangement links TRBV5-1 to TRBJ1-2, with 8 bases identical to TRBD1. The CDR3 has 15 residues. The V gene's germline CDR1 is SGHRS and CDR2 YFSETQ. V shed 4 bases and J 3 bases; nucleotides not matched to a gene: 8. In DNA, the CDR3 is TGCGCCAGCAGCCCAGGACAGGGCAGGGACTATGGCTACACCTTC. This sequence encodes CASSPGQGRDYGYTF.

The chain uses TRBV7-9 and TRBJ2-5; 7 bases are a match to TRBD1. CDR1 and CDR2 (germline): SEHNR, FQNEAQ (reference sequence). Trimming at V came to 5 bases and at J to 5 bases, leaving 11 bases not matched to a gene. The CDR3 is made up of 15 amino acids. CDR3 coding DNA: TGTGCCAGCAGCCCTTACTTTGGGACAGAGGAGACCCAGTACTTC. Residues: CASSPYFGTEETQYF. The full variable domain, in which reference TRBV7-9 and TRBJ2-5 provide the parts outside the CDR3, is DTGVSQNPRHKITKRGQNVTFRCDPISEHNRLYWYRQTLGQGPEFLTYFQNEAQLEKSRLLSDRFSAERPKGSFSTLEIQRTEQGDSAMYLCASSPYFGTEETQYFGPGTRLLVL.

CDR3 DNA sequence: TGTGCCAGTAGTTTCCTGACAGGGGTAAACACTGAAGCTTTCTTT. Translating it yields CASSFLTGVNTEAFF. The chain is built from TRBV19 and TRBJ1-1; 8 nucleotides line up with TRBD1. Losses at the gene ends were 5 bases for V and 2 bases for J; bases not matched to a gene: 7. Germline-derived CDR1 and CDR2 are LNHDA and SQIVND (reference sequence). The CDR3 sequence is 15 residues long. The full variable domain, rest sourced from reference TRBV19 and TRBJ1-1, is DGGITQSPKYLFRKEGQNVTLSCEQNLNHDAMYWYRQDPGQGLRLIYYSQIVNDFQKGDIAEGYSVSREKKESFPLTVTSAQKNPTAFYLCASSFLTGVNTEAFFGQGTRLTVV.

This chain uses TRBV30 with TRBJ1-6; TRBD1 matches 9 bases. The CDR3 has 14 amino acids. Germline lookup yields CDR1 GTSNPN and CDR2 SVGIG (reference sequence). V trimming: 0 bases; J trimming: 7 bases; junction bases outside the gene matches: 1. CDR3 DNA sequence: TGTGCCTGGAGTGTAGGGACAGGGAATTCACCCCTCCACTTT. Its protein is CAWSVGTGNSPLHF.

The chain has TRBV29-1 and TRBJ1-4; D is unresolved. CDR3 size: 13 residues. V dropped 7 bases and J dropped 8 bases, with 17 bases sitting between them. Germline V gene data show CDR1 as SQVTM and CDR2 as ANQGSEA. The CDR3 nucleotides are TGCAGCGCCGCGCGGGGAATCGACGAAAAACTGTTTTTT. It translates to CSAARGIDEKLFF.

The chain carries TRBV28 and TRBJ2-7, with D perhaps TRBD2 (6 bases). This CDR3 region has 13 residues. Germline CDR1 reads MDHEN; CDR2 reads SYDVKM. The germline V and J ends were trimmed by 5 bases and 2 bases, with 10 bases remaining between them. CDR3 coding DNA: TGTGCCAGCAGTACCGGGAGCCCCTACGAGCAGTACTTC. It translates to CASSTGSPYEQYF.